Given below is one T cell receptor beta chain in context. Antigen unknown. TCRdb's copy holds only in-frame clones and misses some; the assay was immunoSEQ multiplex PCR. The profile shows some 130,000 clones, over 90% of them singletons. The record originates from a study of T cell responses to AZD1222 COVID-19 vaccine. About the study: Analysis merged second doses at about 4 or about 12 weeks. General study points: It was only after the peak T cell response that any repertoires were sampled. As reported, nearly half of all spike-specific TCRs target variant regions that are unmutated.

Here the sequenced sample was peripheral blood, taken on day 0 of AZD1222 vaccination. The TCR sequence derives from an adult in good health.

DNA of the CDR3: TGTGCCAGCAGCCCGCCGGGGGGACATTCACCCCTCCACTTT. Translating gives CASSPPGGHSPLHF. The rearrangement links TRBV7-9 to TRBJ1-6; the D gene is possibly TRBD1 (5 bases). The CDR3 extends over 14 amino acids. The germline V gene encodes CDR1 SEHNR and CDR2 FQNEAQ (reference sequence). V lost 5 bases and J 8 bases, leaving 13 bases between the germline ends.